Listed below are T cell receptor beta chains from one sample, sequenced in a study of T cells in Graves' hyperthyroidism and ophthalmopathy. TCRdb fed the multiplex PCR reads into MiXCR, producing one record per CDR3 protein. The sample shows under 450,000 distinct CDR3 sequences, roughly 14% of them seen only once. The material sequenced was blood. The receptor set was obtained from a woman between 18 and 29 years old with Graves' hyperthyroidism. Both conserved end residues are part of each CDR3. The D gene is left open where the match is weak. Not all rows give a size; the values are once, few, many and, for expanded clones, a class.

v_gene: TRBV30
j_gene: TRBJ1-1
abundance: many
d_gene: -
CDR3nt: TGTGCTACGAACACTGAAGCTTTCTTT
CDR3aa: CATNTEAFF

v_gene: TRBV7-9
j_gene: TRBJ1-2
abundance: many
d_gene: -
CDR3nt: TGTGCCAGCAGCTTGAGTCAGACCCTTCCAGGCTACACCTTC
CDR3aa: CASSLSQTLPGYTF

v_gene: TRBV30
j_gene: TRBJ2-2
abundance: few
d_gene: -
CDR3nt: TGTGCCTGGAGTGTAGGTATAGGGCGGGCGACACTTAACACCGGGGAGCTGTTTTTT
CDR3aa: CAWSVGIGRATLNTGELFF

v_gene: TRBV28
j_gene: TRBJ2-5
abundance: -
d_gene: TRBD2
CDR3nt: TGTGCCAGCAGCCCGGGGGGGGTAGGGAACCAAGAGACCCAGTACTTC
CDR3aa: CASSPGGVGNQETQYF

v_gene: TRBV12-3/TRBV12-4
j_gene: TRBJ2-3
abundance: many
d_gene: -
CDR3nt: TGTGCCAGCAGTTTTGGTCCTGGGTGGGGGCAGACAGATACGCAGTATTTT
CDR3aa: CASSFGPGWGQTDTQYF

v_gene: TRBV28
j_gene: TRBJ1-5
abundance: many
d_gene: -
CDR3nt: TGTGCCAGCAGTTCCCGGACCCCTATAGGGGGGCCCCAGCATTTT
CDR3aa: CASSSRTPIGGPQHF

v_gene: TRBV5-8
j_gene: TRBJ1-1
abundance: few
d_gene: TRBD1
CDR3nt: TGTGCCAGCAGCTTCCCACAGGGGAGGTCGAACACTGAAGCTTTCTTT
CDR3aa: CASSFPQGRSNTEAFF

v_gene: TRBV7-3
j_gene: TRBJ2-1
abundance: -
d_gene: TRBD2
CDR3nt: TGTGCCAGCAGCCAACGGGGGGGCTACGAGCAGTTCTTC
CDR3aa: CASSQRGGYEQFF

v_gene: TRBV15
j_gene: TRBJ2-5
abundance: many
d_gene: -
CDR3nt: TGTGCCACCAGCAGGCGACTAGAAGAGACCCAGTACTTC
CDR3aa: CATSRRLEETQYF

v_gene: TRBV7-2
j_gene: TRBJ2-3
abundance: many
d_gene: TRBD2
CDR3nt: TGTGCCAGCAGCTCAACCGGGACTAGCGCGCAGTATTTT
CDR3aa: CASSSTGTSAQYF

v_gene: TRBV20-1
j_gene: TRBJ2-1
abundance: many
d_gene: TRBD2
CDR3nt: TGCAGTGCTTTTAGCGGGTCTCACAATGAGCAGTTCTTC
CDR3aa: CSAFSGSHNEQFF

v_gene: TRBV14
j_gene: TRBJ1-2
abundance: -
d_gene: TRBD1
CDR3nt: TGTGCCAGCAGCCAAGTTGGACAGGGGGCGAGGGGCTACACCTTC
CDR3aa: CASSQVGQGARGYTF

v_gene: TRBV5-1
j_gene: TRBJ2-2
abundance: many
d_gene: -
CDR3nt: TGCGCCAGCAGCCCAGGGGTCGGGGAGCTGTTTTTT
CDR3aa: CASSPGVGELFF

v_gene: TRBV5-8
j_gene: TRBJ2-7
abundance: many
d_gene: -
CDR3nt: TGTGCCAGCAGCGGGAGGAACGAGCAGTACTTC
CDR3aa: CASSGRNEQYF

v_gene: TRBV6-5
j_gene: TRBJ1-4
abundance: many
d_gene: -
CDR3nt: TGTGCCAGCAGTTACTCGACACAGACCAATGAAAAACTGTTTTTT
CDR3aa: CASSYSTQTNEKLFF

v_gene: TRBV4-1
j_gene: TRBJ2-3
abundance: few
d_gene: TRBD2
CDR3nt: TGCGCCAGCAGCCAAATAGGGTCGGGAGGGAGGGCCTCCACAGATACGCAGTATTTT
CDR3aa: CASSQIGSGGRASTDTQYF

v_gene: TRBV12-3/TRBV12-4
j_gene: TRBJ2-7
abundance: many
d_gene: -
CDR3nt: TGTGCCAGCAGTTCCGTGGGGGGCGACGAGCAGTACTTC
CDR3aa: CASSSVGGDEQYF

v_gene: TRBV12-3/TRBV12-4
j_gene: TRBJ2-4
abundance: -
d_gene: -
CDR3nt: TGTGCCAGCAGTTTAGCGCTCCAGGGGACGAACATTCAGTACTTC
CDR3aa: CASSLALQGTNIQYF

v_gene: TRBV15
j_gene: TRBJ2-5
abundance: -
d_gene: -
CDR3nt: TGTGCCACCAGCATAGAGGGGGAGACCCAGTACTTC
CDR3aa: CATSIEGETQYF

v_gene: TRBV24-1
j_gene: TRBJ1-5
abundance: -
d_gene: TRBD1
CDR3nt: TGTGTCACCAGCGATGAAAATGAGGAGCAGGGGGCGAAGCAGCCCCAGCATTTT
CDR3aa: CVTSDENEEQGAKQPQHF